This TCR beta chain was recorded in a study of cytomegalovirus exposure and HLA in healthy donors. This CDR3 has 12 residues. CDR1 is GTSNPN and CDR2 is SVGIG in the germline V gene (reference sequence). The germline V and J ends were trimmed by 2 bases and 6 bases, with 7 bases remaining between them. PCR employed 60 Vbeta and 13 Jbeta primers. Clones were sequenced by immunoSEQ multiplex PCR, and TCRdb holds only the in-frame ones, with some missing. This sample has about 98,000 clones; 75% to 85% occur once, and the top ten carry 10% to 11%. The chain combines TRBV30 with TRBJ1-4; D remains ambiguous. Material: PBMCs. The sequence was collected from a man younger than 30 in good health and CMV-seropositive. The CDR3 protein is CAWSLEYEKLFF. DNA of the CDR3: TGTGCCTGGAGTTTGGAGTATGAAAAACTGTTTTTT.